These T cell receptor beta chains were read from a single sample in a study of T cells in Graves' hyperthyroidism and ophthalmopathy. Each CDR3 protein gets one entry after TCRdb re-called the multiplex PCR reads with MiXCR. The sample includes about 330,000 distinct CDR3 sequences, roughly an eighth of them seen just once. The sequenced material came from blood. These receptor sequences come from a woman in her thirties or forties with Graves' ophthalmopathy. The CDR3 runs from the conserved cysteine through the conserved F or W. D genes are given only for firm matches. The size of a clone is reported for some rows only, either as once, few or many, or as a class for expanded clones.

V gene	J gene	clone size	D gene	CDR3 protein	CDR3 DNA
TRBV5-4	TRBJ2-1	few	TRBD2	CASSSPTTSTSGRWDEQFF	TGTGCCAGCAGCTCCCCAACCACGTCGACTAGCGGGAGGTGGGATGAGCAGTTCTTC
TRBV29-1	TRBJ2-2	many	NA	CSVVPPTGELFF	TGCAGCGTTGTACCTCCCACCGGGGAGCTGTTTTTT
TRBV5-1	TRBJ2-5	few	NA	CASSLSGVEGETQYF	TGCGCCAGCAGCCTAAGCGGTGTCGAGGGGGAGACCCAGTACTTC
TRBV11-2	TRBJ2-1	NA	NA	CASSLMVAAYYNEQFF	TGTGCCAGCAGCTTGATGGTAGCGGCGTACTACAATGAGCAGTTCTTC
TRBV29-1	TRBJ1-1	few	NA	CSVEDTGTEAFF	TGCAGCGTTGAAGATACCGGGACTGAAGCTTTCTTT
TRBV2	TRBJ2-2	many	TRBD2	CASGPSGVSRSGELFF	TGTGCCAGCGGGCCTAGCGGGGTTAGTCGTAGCGGGGAGCTGTTTTTT
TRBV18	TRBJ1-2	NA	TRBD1	CASSPGQDGYTF	TGTGCCAGCTCGCCTGGACAGGATGGCTACACCTTC
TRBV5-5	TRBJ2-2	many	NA	CASSLGLLNTGELFF	TGTGCCAGCAGCCTGGGACTCTTGAACACCGGGGAGCTGTTTTTT
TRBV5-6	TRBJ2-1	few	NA	CASSLAQGYNEQFF	TGTGCCAGCAGCTTGGCCCAGGGCTACAATGAGCAGTTCTTC
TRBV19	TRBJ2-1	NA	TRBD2	CASSIPGTSGRFSSYNEQFF	TGTGCCAGTAGTATCCCCGGGACTAGCGGGAGATTCAGCTCCTACAATGAGCAGTTCTTC
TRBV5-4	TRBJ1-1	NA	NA	CASGLAGRIRTEAFF	TGTGCCAGCGGCTTGGCGGGCAGAATAAGGACTGAAGCTTTCTTT
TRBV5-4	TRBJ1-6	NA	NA	CASSIGTSNNSPLHF	TGTGCCAGCAGCATAGGGACGTCTAATAATTCACCCCTCCACTTT
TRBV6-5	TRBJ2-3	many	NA	CASSYWGSGSSTDTQYF	TGTGCCAGCAGTTACTGGGGGTCGGGGTCTAGCACAGATACGCAGTATTTT
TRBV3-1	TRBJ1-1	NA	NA	CASSQGGGGNTEAFF	TGTGCCAGCAGCCAAGGCGGCGGGGGGAACACTGAAGCTTTCTTT
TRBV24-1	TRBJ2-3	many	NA	CATSETGQTDTQYF	TGTGCCACCAGTGAAACTGGACAGACGGATACGCAGTATTTT
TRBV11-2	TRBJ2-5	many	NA	CASSLTRTPQETQYF	TGTGCCAGCAGCTTAACCCGGACTCCGCAAGAGACCCAGTACTTC
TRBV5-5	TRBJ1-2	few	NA	CASSLGFGQGHKDGYTF	TGTGCCAGCAGCTTGGGATTCGGTCAGGGGCACAAGGATGGCTACACCTTC